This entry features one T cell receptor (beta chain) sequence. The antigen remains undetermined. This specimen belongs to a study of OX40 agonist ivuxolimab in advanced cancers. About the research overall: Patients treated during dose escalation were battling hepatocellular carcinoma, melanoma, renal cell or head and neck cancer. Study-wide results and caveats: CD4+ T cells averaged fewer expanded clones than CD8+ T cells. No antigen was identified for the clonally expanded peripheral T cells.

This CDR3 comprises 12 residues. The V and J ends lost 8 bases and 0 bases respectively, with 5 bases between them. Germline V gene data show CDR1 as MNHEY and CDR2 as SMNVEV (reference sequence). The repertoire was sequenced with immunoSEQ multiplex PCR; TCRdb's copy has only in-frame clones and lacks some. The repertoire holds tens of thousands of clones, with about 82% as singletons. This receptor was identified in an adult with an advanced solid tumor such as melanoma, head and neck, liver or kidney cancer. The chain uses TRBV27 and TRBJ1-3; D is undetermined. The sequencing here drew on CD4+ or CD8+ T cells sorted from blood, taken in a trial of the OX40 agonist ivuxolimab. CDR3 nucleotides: TGTGCCAGCGGGAGCTCTGGAAACACCATATATTTT. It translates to CASGSSGNTIYF.